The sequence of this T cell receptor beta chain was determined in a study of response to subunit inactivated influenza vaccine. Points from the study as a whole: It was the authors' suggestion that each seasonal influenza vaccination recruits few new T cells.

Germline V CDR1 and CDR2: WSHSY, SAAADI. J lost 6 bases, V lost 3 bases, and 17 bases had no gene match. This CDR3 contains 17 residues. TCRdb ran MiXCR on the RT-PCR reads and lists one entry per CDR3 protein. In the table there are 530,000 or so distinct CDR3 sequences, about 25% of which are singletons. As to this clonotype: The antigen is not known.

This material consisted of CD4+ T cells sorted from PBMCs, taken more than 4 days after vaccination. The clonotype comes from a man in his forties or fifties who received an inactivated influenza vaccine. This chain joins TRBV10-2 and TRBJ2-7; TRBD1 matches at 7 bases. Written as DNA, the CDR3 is TGCGCCAGCAGTGACCGCATCAACAGGGGACGCTTAGCCGAGCAGTACTTC. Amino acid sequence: CASSDRINRGRLAEQYF.